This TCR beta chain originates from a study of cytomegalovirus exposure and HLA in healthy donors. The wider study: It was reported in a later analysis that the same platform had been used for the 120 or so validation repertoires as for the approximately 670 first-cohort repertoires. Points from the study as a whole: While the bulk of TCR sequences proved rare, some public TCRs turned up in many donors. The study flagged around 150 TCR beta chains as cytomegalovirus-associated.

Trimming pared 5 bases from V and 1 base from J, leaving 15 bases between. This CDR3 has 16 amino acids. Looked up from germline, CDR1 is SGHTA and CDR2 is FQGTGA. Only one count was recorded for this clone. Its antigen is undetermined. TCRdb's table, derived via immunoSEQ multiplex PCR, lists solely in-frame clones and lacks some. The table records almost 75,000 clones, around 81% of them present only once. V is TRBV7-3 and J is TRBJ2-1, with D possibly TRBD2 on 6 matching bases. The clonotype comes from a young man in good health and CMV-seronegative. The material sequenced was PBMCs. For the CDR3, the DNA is TGTGCCAGCAGCAGCCTTAGCGGTCCTTCCTACAATGAGCAGTTCTTC. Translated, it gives CASSSLSGPSYNEQFF. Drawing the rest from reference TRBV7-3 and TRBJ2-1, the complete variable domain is GAGVSQTPSNKVTEKGKYVELRCDPISGHTALYWYRQSLGQGPEFLIYFQGTGAADDSGLPNDRFFAVRPEGSVSTLKIQRTERGDSAVYLCASSSLSGPSYNEQFFGPGTRLTVL.